These T cell receptor beta chains were read from a single sample in a study of vaccination effects on CD4 cells after COVID-19. Assay: immunoSEQ multiplex PCR; the TCRdb copy retains only in-frame clones and omits some. The data show about 33,000 clones, roughly 86% seen once. For these TCRs, the target antigens are not known. The starting material was CD4+ T cells from PBMCs cultured with HCoV-NL63 spike peptides, obtained after COVID-19 vaccination. These receptors all stem from a human donor who received a COVID-19 vaccine. Some clones in this sample may be carry-over from other donors' samples. The CDR3 runs from the conserved cysteine through the conserved F or W. D genes are given only for firm matches. For some rows the clone size is stated as once, few or many, or as a class when expanded; others skip it.

v_call	j_call	clone_size	d_call	cdr3_aa	cdr3_nt
TRBV7-3	TRBJ2-6	-	-	CASSLNSAGANVLTF	TGTGCCAGCAGCTTAAACTCTGCTGGGGCCAACGTCCTGACTTTC
TRBV7-2	TRBJ2-1	-	-	CASSVPSSYNEQFF	TGTGCCAGCAGCGTCCCTAGCTCCTACAATGAGCAGTTCTTC
TRBV6-2/TRBV6-3	TRBJ2-5	-	-	CASSYSPPQETQYF	TGTGCCAGCAGTTACTCTCCTCCCCAAGAGACCCAGTACTTC
TRBV6-5	TRBJ1-2	once	TRBD1	CATSTGGGYGYTF	TGTGCCACCTCAACAGGGGGTGGGTATGGCTACACCTTC
TRBV4-1	TRBJ2-2	-	-	CASSRSPSGNTGELFF	TGCGCCAGCAGCCGCTCACCGTCGGGGAACACCGGGGAGCTGTTTTTT
TRBV5-1	TRBJ1-1	few	TRBD1	CASSLEAGGLTEAFF	TGCGCCAGCAGCTTGGAGGCAGGGGGCCTCACTGAAGCTTTCTTT
TRBV19	TRBJ1-3	-	TRBD1	CASSTIMWRQGSGNTIYF	TGTGCCAGTAGTACGATCATGTGGAGACAGGGCTCTGGAAACACCATATATTTT
TRBV24-1	TRBJ2-1	once	-	CATSDLGVQFF	TGTGCCACCAGTGATTTAGGGGTTCAGTTCTTC
TRBV19	TRBJ2-4	-	-	CASSILATGTGKNIQYF	TGTGCCAGTAGTATCTTAGCGACGGGGACGGGCAAAAACATTCAGTACTTC
TRBV4-1	TRBJ1-1	-	TRBD1	CASSQGRTGGMNTEAFF	TGCGCCAGCAGCCAAGGAAGGACAGGGGGCATGAACACTGAAGCTTTCTTT
TRBV4-2	TRBJ2-2	-	-	CASSQVGGNTGELFF	TGTGCCAGCAGCCAAGTAGGCGGGAACACCGGGGAGCTGTTTTTT
TRBV4-1	TRBJ2-4	once	-	CASSQEGGGLLIQYF	TGCGCCAGCAGCCAAGAAGGAGGCGGGCTCCTCATTCAGTACTTC
TRBV10-3	TRBJ1-5	-	TRBD1	CAISDDRDNQPQHF	TGTGCCATCAGCGACGACAGGGACAATCAGCCCCAGCATTTT
TRBV19	TRBJ2-1	-	-	CASSPFGNEQFF	TGTGCCAGTTCGCCCTTTGGGAATGAGCAGTTCTTC
TRBV27	TRBJ2-2	-	TRBD2	CASSLLTSGGVLFSGELFF	TGTGCCAGCAGTTTACTGACTAGCGGGGGGGTTCTGTTCTCCGGGGAGCTGTTTTTT
TRBV2	TRBJ1-6	-	-	CASRDWARGGSPLHF	TGTGCCAGCAGGGATTGGGCCAGGGGCGGTTCACCCCTCCACTTT
TRBV28	TRBJ1-5	-	TRBD1	CATRQGAGNQPQHF	TGTGCCACCCGACAGGGGGCCGGCAATCAGCCCCAGCATTTT
TRBV10-1	TRBJ1-3	-	-	CASPGGGRAEGNTIYF	TGCGCCAGCCCTGGAGGAGGCAGGGCGGAGGGAAACACCATATATTTT
TRBV18	TRBJ2-6	-	-	CASSPTGANVLTF	TGTGCCAGCTCACCTACTGGGGCCAACGTCCTGACTTTC
TRBV5-1	TRBJ2-5	-	-	CASSPGASVVTQYF	TGCGCCAGCAGCCCCGGAGCATCTGTGGTGACCCAGTACTTC
TRBV30	TRBJ1-4	-	-	CAWSFGNEKLFF	TGTGCCTGGAGTTTCGGAAATGAAAAACTGTTTTTT
TRBV19	TRBJ2-5	-	-	CASSIRIHLETQYF	TGTGCCAGTAGTATTAGAATACACCTAGAGACCCAGTACTTC
TRBV7-9	TRBJ1-1	-	-	CASSPERATEAFF	TGTGCCAGCAGCCCCGAAAGGGCGACTGAAGCTTTCTTT
TRBV6-2/TRBV6-3	TRBJ2-2	-	-	CASSYHTGELFF	TGTGCCAGCAGTTACCATACCGGGGAGCTGTTTTTT
TRBV18	TRBJ1-4	-	-	CASSPGGLTNEKLFF	TGTGCCAGCTCACCGGGGGGTTTAACTAATGAAAAACTGTTTTTT
TRBV5-1	TRBJ2-1	-	-	CASSVESSYNEQFF	TGCGCCAGCAGCGTGGAAAGCTCCTACAATGAGCAGTTCTTC
TRBV12-5	TRBJ2-5	-	TRBD1	CASGLAGTGCETQYF	TGTGCTAGTGGTTTAGCCGGGACAGGGTGCGAGACCCAGTACTTC
TRBV5-6	TRBJ1-2	-	-	CASSLERGRGYTF	TGTGCCAGCAGCCTGGAAAGGGGACGTGGCTACACCTTC
TRBV10-3	TRBJ1-2	-	-	CAISESTERSFNYGYTF	TGTGCCATCAGTGAGTCGACAGAGAGGAGTTTTAACTATGGCTACACCTTC
TRBV19	TRBJ1-5	-	TRBD1	CASSTTGTGQPQHF	TGTGCCAGTAGTACGACAGGGACAGGCCAGCCCCAGCATTTT
TRBV5-1	TRBJ2-5	-	-	CASSLGAAPGGETQYF	TGCGCCAGCAGCTTGGGTGCGGCACCGGGCGGGGAGACCCAGTACTTC
TRBV11-2	TRBJ2-1	few	-	CASSLAGGNEQFF	TGTGCCAGCAGCTTAGCAGGTGGCAATGAGCAGTTCTTC
TRBV7-3	TRBJ1-1	-	TRBD1	CASSLGQGQGNPEAFF	TGTGCCAGCAGCTTAGGTCAGGGACAGGGGAATCCTGAAGCTTTCTTT
TRBV7-8	TRBJ2-1	-	-	CASSSSRGLTYNEQFF	TGTGCCAGCAGTTCCTCGAGGGGCCTTACCTACAATGAGCAGTTCTTC
TRBV28	TRBJ1-1	-	-	CASCLRGDLEAFF	TGTGCCAGCTGCCTGAGAGGCGACTTAGAAGCTTTCTTT
TRBV6-6	TRBJ1-1	-	-	CASRDTEAFF	TGTGCCAGCAGGGACACTGAAGCTTTCTTT
TRBV3-1/TRBV3-2	TRBJ2-5	-	TRBD2	CASRTSGLGTQETQYF	TGTGCCAGCCGGACTAGCGGTCTGGGGACACAAGAGACCCAGTACTTC
TRBV6-1	TRBJ1-2	-	-	CASSEGYGYTF	TGTGCCAGCAGTGAAGGCTATGGCTACACCTTC
TRBV3-1/TRBV3-2	TRBJ2-2	-	-	CASSQDKALTNTGELFF	TGTGCCAGCAGCCAAGATAAGGCGCTAACGAACACCGGGGAGCTGTTTTTT
TRBV19	TRBJ1-5	-	-	CASGRNGDSNQPQHF	TGTGCCAGTGGACGTAACGGGGATAGCAATCAGCCCCAGCATTTT
TRBV5-1	TRBJ1-2	-	TRBD1	CASSLQSGQGGYGYTF	TGCGCCAGCAGCTTGCAATCGGGACAGGGAGGCTATGGCTACACCTTC
TRBV11-1	TRBJ2-5	-	-	CASSYTGEGETQYF	TGTGCCAGCAGCTACACCGGCGAGGGAGAGACCCAGTACTTC
TRBV19	TRBJ1-6	-	-	CASGVDQLNSPLHF	TGTGCCAGTGGGGTGGACCAGTTAAATTCACCCCTCCACTTT
TRBV6-2/TRBV6-3	TRBJ2-6	-	-	CASSKGGAGANVLTF	TGTGCCAGCAGCAAGGGCGGGGCTGGGGCCAACGTCCTGACTTTC
TRBV3-1/TRBV3-2	TRBJ1-2	-	-	CASSPIPGENYGYTF	TGTGCCAGCAGCCCGATCCCAGGTGAAAACTATGGCTACACCTTC
TRBV19	TRBJ2-5	-	TRBD1	CASSILQGASGETQYF	TGTGCCAGTAGTATTCTTCAGGGGGCGAGTGGGGAGACCCAGTACTTC
TRBV6-6	TRBJ2-5	once	-	CASSYPNGGQETQYF	TGTGCCAGCAGTTACCCAAACGGGGGTCAAGAGACCCAGTACTTC
TRBV27	TRBJ1-2	-	TRBD1	CASRLSDRGLLGYTF	TGTGCCAGCAGACTCTCGGACAGGGGGCTTCTTGGCTACACCTTC
TRBV11-2	TRBJ2-2	-	-	CASSSRGRNTGELFF	TGTGCCAGCAGCTCGCGCGGAAGAAACACCGGGGAGCTGTTTTTT
TRBV18	TRBJ1-1	-	-	CATTHPTNSEAFF	TGTGCCACCACCCATCCGACAAATTCCGAAGCTTTCTTT
TRBV6-5	TRBJ1-1	-	TRBD1	CASSYLSGQGDEAFF	TGTGCCAGCAGTTACTTAAGTGGACAGGGGGACGAAGCTTTCTTT
TRBV10-3	TRBJ2-2	-	-	CAILVAGPKRNTGELFF	TGTGCCATCTTGGTCGCAGGACCGAAGAGGAACACCGGGGAGCTGTTTTTT
TRBV5-5	TRBJ1-5	few	-	CASSLDPQSNQPQHF	TGTGCCAGCAGCTTGGACCCACAGAGCAATCAGCCCCAGCATTTT
TRBV6-6	TRBJ1-2	-	-	CASSYSIGNYGYTF	TGTGCCAGCAGTTACTCGATAGGGAACTATGGCTACACCTTC
TRBV5-1	TRBJ1-5	few	-	CASSLGARQPQHF	TGCGCCAGCAGCTTGGGCGCTAGGCAGCCCCAGCATTTT